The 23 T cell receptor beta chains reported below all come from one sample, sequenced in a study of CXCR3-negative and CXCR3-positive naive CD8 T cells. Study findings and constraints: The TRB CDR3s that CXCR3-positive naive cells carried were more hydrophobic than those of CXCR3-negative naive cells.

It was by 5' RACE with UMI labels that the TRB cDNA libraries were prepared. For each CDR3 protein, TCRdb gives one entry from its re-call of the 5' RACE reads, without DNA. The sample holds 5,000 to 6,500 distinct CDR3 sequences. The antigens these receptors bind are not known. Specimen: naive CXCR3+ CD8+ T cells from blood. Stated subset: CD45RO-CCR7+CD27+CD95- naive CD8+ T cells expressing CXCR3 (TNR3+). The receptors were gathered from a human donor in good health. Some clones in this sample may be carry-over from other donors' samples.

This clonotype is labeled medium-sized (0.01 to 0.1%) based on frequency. This CDR3 reads CSVRSTIGYTF. This sequence joins TRBV29-1 and TRBJ1-2. The CDR3 consists of 11 residues. Germline CDR1 reads SQVTM; CDR2 reads ANQGSEA.

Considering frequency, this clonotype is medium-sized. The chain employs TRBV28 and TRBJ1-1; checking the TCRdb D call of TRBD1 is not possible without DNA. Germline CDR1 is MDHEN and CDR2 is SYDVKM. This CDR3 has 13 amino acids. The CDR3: CASRNRLGGSPLF.

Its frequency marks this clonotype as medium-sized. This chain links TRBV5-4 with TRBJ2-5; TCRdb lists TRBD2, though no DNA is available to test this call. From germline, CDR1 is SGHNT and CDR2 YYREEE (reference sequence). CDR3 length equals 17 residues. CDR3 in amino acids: CASSFRLLAGVEETQYF.

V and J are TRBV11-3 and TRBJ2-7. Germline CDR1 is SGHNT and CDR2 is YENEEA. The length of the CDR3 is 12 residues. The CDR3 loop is CASSLDRYEQYF.

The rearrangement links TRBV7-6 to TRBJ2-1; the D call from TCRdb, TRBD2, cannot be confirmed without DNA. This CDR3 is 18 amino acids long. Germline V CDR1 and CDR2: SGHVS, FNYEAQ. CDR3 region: CASSPVPGLAGKMDEQFF.

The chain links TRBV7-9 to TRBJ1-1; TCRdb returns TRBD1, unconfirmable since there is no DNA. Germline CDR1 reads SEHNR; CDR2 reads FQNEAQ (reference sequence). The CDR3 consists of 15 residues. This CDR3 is CASSPTPLLGTEAFF.

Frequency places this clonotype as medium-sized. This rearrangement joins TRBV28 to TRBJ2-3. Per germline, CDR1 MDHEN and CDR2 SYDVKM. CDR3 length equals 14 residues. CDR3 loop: CASSTAPYPDTQYF.

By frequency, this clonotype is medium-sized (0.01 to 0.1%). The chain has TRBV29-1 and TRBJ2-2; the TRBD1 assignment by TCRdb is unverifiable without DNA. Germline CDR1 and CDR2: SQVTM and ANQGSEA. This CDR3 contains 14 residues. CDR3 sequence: CSVVWGRSTGELFF.

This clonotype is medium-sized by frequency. CDR3 in amino acids: CASSHPLRGSGVYNEQFF. V usage is TRBV7-9 and J usage is TRBJ2-1; TCRdb's D gene call, TRBD1, goes unchecked for lack of DNA. The CDR3 has 18 amino acids. The germline CDR1 and CDR2 sequences are SEHNR and FQNEAQ (reference sequence).

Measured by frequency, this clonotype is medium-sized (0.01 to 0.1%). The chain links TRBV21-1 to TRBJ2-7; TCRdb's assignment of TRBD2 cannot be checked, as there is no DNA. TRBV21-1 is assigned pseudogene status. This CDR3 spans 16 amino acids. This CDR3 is CASSKEAREITYEQYF.

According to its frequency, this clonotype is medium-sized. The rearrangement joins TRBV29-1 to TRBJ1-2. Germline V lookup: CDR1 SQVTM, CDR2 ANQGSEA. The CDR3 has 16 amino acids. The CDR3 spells CSVEDGETLVSYGYTF.

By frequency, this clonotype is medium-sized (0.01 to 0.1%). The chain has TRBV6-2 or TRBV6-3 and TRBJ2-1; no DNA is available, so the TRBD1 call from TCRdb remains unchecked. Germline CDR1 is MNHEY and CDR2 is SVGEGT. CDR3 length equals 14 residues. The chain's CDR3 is CASTSGASYNEQFF.

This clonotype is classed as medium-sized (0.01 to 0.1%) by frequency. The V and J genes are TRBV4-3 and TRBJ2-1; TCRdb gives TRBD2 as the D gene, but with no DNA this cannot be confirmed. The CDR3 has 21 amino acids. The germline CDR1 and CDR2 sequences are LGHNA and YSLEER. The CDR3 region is CASSQERIGRVLDEDYNEQFF.

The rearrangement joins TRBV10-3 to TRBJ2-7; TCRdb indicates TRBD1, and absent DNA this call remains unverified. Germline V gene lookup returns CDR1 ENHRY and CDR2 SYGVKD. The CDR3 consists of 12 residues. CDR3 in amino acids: CAHGTRSYEQYF.

The CDR3 spells CASSEGQVNYEQYF. The V call is TRBV2, the J call TRBJ2-7; TCRdb calls TRBD1, which cannot be checked without DNA. The germline V gene encodes CDR1 SNHLY and CDR2 FYNNEI. The CDR3 sequence is 14 residues long.

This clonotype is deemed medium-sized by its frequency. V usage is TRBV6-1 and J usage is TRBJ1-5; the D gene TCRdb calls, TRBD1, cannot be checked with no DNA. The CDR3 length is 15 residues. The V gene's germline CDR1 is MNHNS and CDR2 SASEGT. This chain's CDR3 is CASRPRGQSNQPQHF.

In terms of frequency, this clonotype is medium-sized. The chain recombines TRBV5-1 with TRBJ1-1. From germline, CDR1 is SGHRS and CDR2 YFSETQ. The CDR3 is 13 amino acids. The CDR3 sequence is CASSSISDTEAFF. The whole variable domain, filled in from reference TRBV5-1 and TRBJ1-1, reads KAGVTQTPRYLIKTRGQQVTLSCSPISGHRSVSWYQQTPGQGLQFLFEYFSETQRNKGNFPGRFSGRQFSNSRSEMNVSTLELGDSALYLCASSSISDTEAFFGQGTRLTVV.

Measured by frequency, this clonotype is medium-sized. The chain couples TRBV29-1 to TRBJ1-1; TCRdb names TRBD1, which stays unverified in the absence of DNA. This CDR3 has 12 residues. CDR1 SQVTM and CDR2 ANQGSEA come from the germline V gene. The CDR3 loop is CSVVGGNTEAFF.

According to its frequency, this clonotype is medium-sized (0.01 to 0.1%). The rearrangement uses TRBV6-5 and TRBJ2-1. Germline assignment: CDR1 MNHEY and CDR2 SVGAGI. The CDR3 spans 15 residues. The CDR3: CASSYSLYRLDEQFF.

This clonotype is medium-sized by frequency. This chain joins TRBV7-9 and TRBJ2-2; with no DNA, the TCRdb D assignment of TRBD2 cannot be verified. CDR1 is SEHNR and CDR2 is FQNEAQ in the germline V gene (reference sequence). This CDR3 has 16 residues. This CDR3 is CASSLSTSGRTGELFF.

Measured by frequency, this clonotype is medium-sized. CDR3 residues: CSVEPPGLENEQFF. The chain uses TRBV29-1 and TRBJ2-1; TCRdb names TRBD1, which stays unverified in the absence of DNA. CDR3 size: 14 residues. Germline V lookup: CDR1 SQVTM, CDR2 ANQGSEA.

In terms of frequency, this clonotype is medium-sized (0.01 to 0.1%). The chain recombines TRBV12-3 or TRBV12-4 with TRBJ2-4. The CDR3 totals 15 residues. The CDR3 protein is CASSLARLGSDIQYF.

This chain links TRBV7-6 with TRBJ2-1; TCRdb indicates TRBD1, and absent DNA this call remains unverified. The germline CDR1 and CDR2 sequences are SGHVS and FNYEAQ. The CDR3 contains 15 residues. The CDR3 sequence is CASSSPRDPYNEQFF.